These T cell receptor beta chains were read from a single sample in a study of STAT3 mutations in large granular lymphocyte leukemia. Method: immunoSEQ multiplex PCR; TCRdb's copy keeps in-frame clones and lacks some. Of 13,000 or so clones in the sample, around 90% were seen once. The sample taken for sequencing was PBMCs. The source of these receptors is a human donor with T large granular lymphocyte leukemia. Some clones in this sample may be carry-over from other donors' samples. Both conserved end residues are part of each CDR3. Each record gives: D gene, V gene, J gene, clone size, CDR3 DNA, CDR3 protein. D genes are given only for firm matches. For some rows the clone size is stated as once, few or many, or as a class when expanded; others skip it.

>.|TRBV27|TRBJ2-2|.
TGTGCCAGCAGTTTGGGTTCCGGAGCGAACACCGGGGAGCTGTTTTTT
CASSLGSGANTGELFF
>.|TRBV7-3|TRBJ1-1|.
TGTGCCAGCAGCTTAGGGCCTAAAGGGACTGAAGCTTTCTTT
CASSLGPKGTEAFF
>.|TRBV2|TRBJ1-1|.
TGTGCCAAACAATTACAGGGTTACACTGAAGCTTTCTTT
CAKQLQGYTEAFF
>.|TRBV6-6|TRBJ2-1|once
TGTGCCAGCAGGCACAGCATAATTGTCCCCTCTAATGAGCAGTTCTTC
CASRHSIIVPSNEQFF
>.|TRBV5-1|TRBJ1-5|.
TGCGCCAGCAGCTTGGAAGGGCCTAATAGCAATCAGCCCCAGCATTTT
CASSLEGPNSNQPQHF
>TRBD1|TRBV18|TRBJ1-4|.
TGTGCCAGCTCGCTCGACAGGGACGGAAAACTGTTTTTT
CASSLDRDGKLFF
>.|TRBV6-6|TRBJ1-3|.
TGTGCCAGCAGTTTCTGGTTTTCTTTCGGAAACACCATATATTTT
CASSFWFSFGNTIYF
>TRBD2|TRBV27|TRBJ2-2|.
TGTGCCAGCAGTCTTACTAGCGGTTACCCGGCCGGGGAGCTGTTTTTT
CASSLTSGYPAGELFF
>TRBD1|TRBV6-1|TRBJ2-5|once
TGTGCCAGCAGTGAAGCCCTCGGACAGGGCCAGACCCAGTACTTC
CASSEALGQGQTQYF
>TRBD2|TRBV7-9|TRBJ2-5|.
TGTGCCAGCAGCGCTAGCGGGAGGGAAGAGACCCAGTACTTC
CASSASGREETQYF
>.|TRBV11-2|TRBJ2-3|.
TGTGCCAGCTCACTAAAGAGAGACTTCACAGATACGCAGTATTTT
CASSLKRDFTDTQYF
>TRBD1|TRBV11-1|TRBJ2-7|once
TGTGCCAGCAGCCGATGGACAGGCCGATGGGGCGAGCAGTACTTC
CASSRWTGRWGEQYF
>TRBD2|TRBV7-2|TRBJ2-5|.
TGTGCCAGCAGCTGGGGGGGTACTAGCGGGAGTGCGGAGACCCAGTACTTC
CASSWGGTSGSAETQYF
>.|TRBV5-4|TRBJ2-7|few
TGTGCCAGCACCCTCGGCGGGACCGGGGCCTCCGAGCAGTACTTC
CASTLGGTGASEQYF
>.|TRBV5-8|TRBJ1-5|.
TGTGCCAGCAGCTTGGGAGTAGGGAATCAGCCCCAGCATTTT
CASSLGVGNQPQHF
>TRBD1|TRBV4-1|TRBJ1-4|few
TGCGCCAGCAGTCTTCTTAACAGGGGTGGTGAAAAACTGTTTTTT
CASSLLNRGGEKLFF
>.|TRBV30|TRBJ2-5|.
TGTGCCTCCTCATCGGGACTCTGGCAAGAGACCCAGTACTTC
CASSSGLWQETQYF
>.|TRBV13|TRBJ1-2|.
TGTGCCAGCAGCTTAGAGGCGAAGGGGGGCTACACCTTC
CASSLEAKGGYTF
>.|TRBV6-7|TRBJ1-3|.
TGTGCCAGCAGTTACCTGACATGGGGCTCTGGAAACACCATATATTTT
CASSYLTWGSGNTIYF
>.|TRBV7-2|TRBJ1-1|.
TGTGCCAGCAGCTCGGGACAGAACACTGAAGCTTTCTTT
CASSSGQNTEAFF
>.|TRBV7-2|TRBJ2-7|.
TGTGCCAGCAGCCTTCGACAGAGCTTATCCTACGAGCAGTACTTC
CASSLRQSLSYEQYF
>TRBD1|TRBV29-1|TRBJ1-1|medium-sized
TGCAGCGTTGATATGGCTTTGGGACAGGGGATGAACACTGAAGCTTTCTTT
CSVDMALGQGMNTEAFF
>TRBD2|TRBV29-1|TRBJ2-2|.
TGCAGCGTCTCGGGACTAGCGGGGGCCGGGGAGCTGTTTTTT
CSVSGLAGAGELFF
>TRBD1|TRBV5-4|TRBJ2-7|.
TGTGCCAGCACGGACAGGGATAAGGACGAGCAGTACTTC
CASTDRDKDEQYF
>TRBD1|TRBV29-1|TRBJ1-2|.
TGCAGCGTTGACAGGGGGGGCTACACCTTC
CSVDRGGYTF
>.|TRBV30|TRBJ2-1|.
TGTGCCTGGAGTGCCCCTTGGGGGATCAATGAGCAGTTCTTC
CAWSAPWGINEQFF
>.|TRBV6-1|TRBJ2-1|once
TGTGCCAGCAAGGAGGAAGGGGACTACAATGAGCAGTTCTTC
CASKEEGDYNEQFF
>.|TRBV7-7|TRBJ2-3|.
TGTGCCAGCAGCTTAGGTGTAAGCACAGATACGCAGTATTTT
CASSLGVSTDTQYF
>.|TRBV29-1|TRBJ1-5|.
TGCAGCGTTGTTGGCCCGGGGAGTGAGCCCCAGCATTTT
CSVVGPGSEPQHF
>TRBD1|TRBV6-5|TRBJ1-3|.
TGTGCCAGCCGGGACAGACTCTCTGGAAACACCATATATTTT
CASRDRLSGNTIYF
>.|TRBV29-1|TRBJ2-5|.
TGCAGCCCCAGAAGGGCGGATGAGACCCAGTACTTC
CSPRRADETQYF
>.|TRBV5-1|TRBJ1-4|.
TGCGCCAGCAGCTTGTCGGCACCCTATGGTGAAAAACTGTTTTTT
CASSLSAPYGEKLFF
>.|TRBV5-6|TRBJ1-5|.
TGTGCCAGCAGTCCGGGGTGGGGGCCGGGGCCCCAGCATTTT
CASSPGWGPGPQHF
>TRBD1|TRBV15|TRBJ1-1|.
TGTGCCACCAGCATTGGGACAGATAAGAACACTGAAGCTTTCTTT
CATSIGTDKNTEAFF
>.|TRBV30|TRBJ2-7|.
TGTGCCTGGAGTGTACGTCGCGAGCAGTACTTC
CAWSVRREQYF
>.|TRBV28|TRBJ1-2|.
TGTGCCAGCAGTTTATTCGGACAAGGAGCTAACTATGGCTACACCTTC
CASSLFGQGANYGYTF
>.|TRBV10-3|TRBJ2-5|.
TGTGCCACCCGCCGGGACCTTAGCCAAGAGACCCAGTACTTC
CATRRDLSQETQYF
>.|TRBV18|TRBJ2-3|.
TGTGCCAGCTCACCACGAGGGGCAACTAGCACAGATACGCAGTATTTT
CASSPRGATSTDTQYF
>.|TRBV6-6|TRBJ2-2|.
TGTGCCAGCAGTCCTTGGGCCTCCACCGGGGAGCTGTTTTTT
CASSPWASTGELFF
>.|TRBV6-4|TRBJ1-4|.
TGTGCCAGCAGTGACGATGAGGTTGACGAAAAACTGTTTTTT
CASSDDEVDEKLFF
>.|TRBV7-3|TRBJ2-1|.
TGTGCCAGCTCCCAGCGTAGGGGAGTTAGCAATGAGCAGTTCTTC
CASSQRRGVSNEQFF
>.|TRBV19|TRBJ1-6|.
TGTGCCAGTAGTATGGTCGATTCACCCCTCCACTTT
CASSMVDSPLHF